This TCR beta chain was captured in a study of T cells after yellow fever vaccination. Each CDR3 protein is one row after TCRdb ran MiXCR on the 5' RACE reads. Of 400,000 to 450,000 distinct CDR3 sequences in the sample, roughly a sixth were seen once. This clonotype was counted only a few times. Germline V CDR1 and CDR2: MNHNY, SVGAGI (reference sequence). Trimming left V 0 bases short and J 5 bases short, with 24 bases between. The CDR3 length is 19 residues. This receptor was obtained from a man younger than 30 who received the YFV17D yellow fever vaccine. The V and J genes are TRBV6-6 and TRBJ2-3, with D possibly called TRBD1 or TRBD2 (5 bases each). This specimen consisted of PBMCs, obtained before the yellow fever booster vaccination. CDR3 amino acids: CASSYSVDEGSGVRDTQYF. Written as DNA, the CDR3 is TGTGCCAGCAGTTACTCGGTTGACGAGGGGAGTGGGGTGAGAGATACGCAGTATTTT.